Reported below is one T cell receptor (beta chain). What it recognizes is unknown. Treatment meaning: 10-day PBMC culture with coronavirus spike peptide pools or control peptides (ViraFEST assay). Before TCRs were sequenced, ViraFEST expanded antigen-specific T cells with peptide pools. This record comes from a study of vaccination and CD4 T cells after COVID-19. At the level of the study: The control cultures got either a CEFX pool, an HIV-1 Nef pool, or no peptide at all.

Sequencing of DNA taken from cultured CD4+ T cells relied on the Oncomine TCR Beta short-read assay. TCRdb re-called the PCR reads through MiXCR, storing one row per CDR3 protein. The table includes over 13,000 distinct CDR3 sequences, 51% detected once. Trimming shortened V by 6 bases and J by 0 bases, and 15 bases separated the two germline ends. Germline CDR1 is LNHDA and CDR2 is SQIVND (reference sequence). The CDR3 extends over 16 amino acids. The TCR originated in a human donor who had recovered from COVID-19. This chain links TRBV19 with TRBJ2-4; tentatively, D is TRBD1 (5 bases). The sequenced sample consisted of CD4+ T cells from blood, cultured in vitro. The CDR3 spells CASRATDTLAKNIQYF. The DNA of the CDR3 is TGTGCCAGTAGGGCCACGGACACGTTAGCCAAAAACATTCAGTACTTC.